The next 18 T cell receptor beta chains were all read from a single sample in a study of beta chain features in type 1 diabetes. The investigators reverse transcribed all of the isolated RNA, so they sequenced expressed TCRB transcripts. Generated by immunoSEQ multiplex PCR, the TCRdb table keeps only in-frame clones and is missing some. The top ten clones hold more than 0.045% of a sample with around 500,000 clones, over 10% of them seen once. The specimen sequenced was naive CD4+ T cells from blood. The source is a woman under 30 in good health.

The chain has TRBV25-1 and TRBJ2-3, with TRBD1 as a possible D gene (6 bases). V lost 4 bases to trimming and J lost 2 bases, with 16 bases between them. Germline CDR1 MGHDK, CDR2 SYGVNS. The CDR3 contains 16 residues. This chain's CDR3 is CASSGGWGHLTDTQYF. The CDR3 coding sequence is TGTGCCAGCAGTGGTGGCTGGGGACACCTCACAGATACGCAGTATTTT.

The table lists this clone with a few counts. The chain couples TRBV6-6 to TRBJ2-7; no clear D gene. With 10 bases removed from V and 2 bases from J, the gap between germline ends came to 9 bases. The CDR3 is made up of 11 amino acids. The V gene's germline CDR1 is MNHNY and CDR2 SVGAGI (reference sequence). CDR3 DNA sequence: TGTGCCATCAACCGACCCTACGAGCAGTACGTC. Amino acids: CAINRPYEQYV.

The sample holds a few counts of this clone. The chain links TRBV6-5 to TRBJ2-4, with TRBD2 matching 8 bases. V shed 0 bases, J shed 14 bases, and the junction held 12 bases outside the gene matches. CDR1 MNHEY and CDR2 SVGAGI come from the germline V gene. The CDR3 covers 15 residues. The CDR3 is CASSYSRVAGKLEYF. For the CDR3, the DNA is TGTGCCAGCAGTTACTCCCGAGTAGCGGGAAAGTTAGAGTACTTC.

This chain connects TRBV5-1 to TRBJ2-5; D may match TRBD1 or TRBD2 (6 bases each). There are 14 residues in the CDR3. The V end was cut by 4 bases, the J end by 5 bases, with 15 bases between. Germline assignment: CDR1 SGHRS and CDR2 YFSETQ. DNA of the CDR3: TGCGCCAGCAGCCCGGAAAGGGGGGCCGAGACCCAGTACTTC. It is translated as CASSPERGAETQYF.

CDR3 nucleotide sequence: TGTGCCAGCAAACAACCCCTGGGAGACGATACGCAGTATTTT. Protein sequence: CASKQPLGDDTQYF. This rearrangement joins TRBV6-5 to TRBJ2-3, with D possibly matching TRBD2 (5 bases). This CDR3 has 14 residues. The germline gives CDR1 MNHEY, CDR2 SVGAGI. Between the trimmed V and J ends, which lost 7 bases and 6 bases, there was a span of 17 bases.

This chain uses TRBV29-1 with TRBJ2-4, with D possibly TRBD1 on 6 matching bases. Trimming took 4 bases from V and 0 from J, leaving 19 bases between them. Germline V gene lookup returns CDR1 SQVTM and CDR2 ANQGSEA. The CDR3 extends over 17 amino acids. In DNA form, the CDR3 reads TGCAGCGTTGTGGACAGTCTGAGGGGGTCAGCCAAAAACATTCAGTACTTC. This encodes CSVVDSLRGSAKNIQYF.

The rearrangement uses TRBV4-2 and TRBJ2-1, with 10 positions matching TRBD2. Germline V lookup: CDR1 LGHNA, CDR2 YNFKEQ. The length of the CDR3 is 17 residues. The J segment lost 15 bases and the V segment lost 0 bases, leaving 17 bases of the junction unmatched. CDR3 in DNA: TGTGCCAGCAGCCAAGATTCCCTCTTCGTGATAGCGGGAGGCCCGTTCTTC. Translating gives CASSQDSLFVIAGGPFF.

The chain has TRBV9 and TRBJ2-6; D gene uncertain. CDR1 and CDR2 (germline): SGDLS, YYNGEE. Trimming took 2 bases from V and 0 from J, leaving 12 bases between them. CDR3 length equals 17 residues. The CDR3 spells CASSVTESFSGANVLTF. The CDR3 DNA sequence: TGTGCCAGCAGCGTTACAGAGTCATTCTCTGGGGCCAACGTCCTGACTTTC.

In its sample, this clone was seen a few times. J is TRBJ2-7 and V is TRBV30; the D is unclear. Germline loops: CDR1 GTSNPN, CDR2 SVGIG (reference sequence). The V end was cut by 0 bases, the J end by 5 bases, with 5 bases between. The CDR3 is made up of 11 amino acids. The CDR3 nucleotides are TGTGCCTGGAGTGTACTAAACGAGCAGTACTTC. Translating it yields CAWSVLNEQYF.

This clone turned up a few times. This chain uses TRBV6-5 with TRBJ2-1; 7 nucleotides agree with TRBD2. The J segment lost 3 bases and the V segment lost 2 bases, leaving 4 bases of the junction unmatched. Germline assignment: CDR1 MNHEY and CDR2 SVGAGI. This CDR3 contains 15 residues. The CDR3 nucleotides are TGTGCCAGCAGTTACCTGTCTAGCGGCTACAATGAGCAGTTCTTC. Translation gives CASSYLSSGYNEQFF.

This clone was seen only a few times. This chain connects TRBV10-3 to TRBJ2-1, with TRBD2 matching over 14 bases. This CDR3 is built from 22 residues. V trimming: 7 bases; J trimming: 0 bases; junction bases outside the gene matches: 20. Germline V gene sequence: CDR1 ENHRY, CDR2 SYGVKD. CDR3 residues: CAITATSMPGLAGDSSYNEQFF. CDR3 in DNA: TGTGCCATCACAGCGACGTCAATGCCGGGACTAGCGGGGGATAGCTCCTACAATGAGCAGTTCTTC.

The table lists this clone with a few counts. The rearrangement uses TRBV4-1 and TRBJ2-5; 11 nucleotides agree with TRBD1. The CDR3 sequence is 15 residues long. Losses at the gene ends were 2 bases for V and 3 bases for J; bases not matched to a gene: 2. CDR1 is MGHRA and CDR2 is YSYEKL in the germline V gene. CDR3 protein: CASSQPGQGEETQYF. CDR3 coding DNA: TGCGCCAGCAGCCAACCGGGACAGGGGGAAGAGACCCAGTACTTC.

This clone has at least ten counts. This rearrangement joins TRBV30 to TRBJ1-2, with 7 nucleotides matching TRBD1. The CDR3 has 12 residues. J was trimmed by 7 bases and V by 4 bases; bases with no gene match: 6. Per germline, CDR1 GTSNPN and CDR2 SVGIG (reference sequence). CDR3 nucleotide sequence: TGTGCCTGGAATACAGGGGCGGCTGGCTACACCTTC. It is translated as CAWNTGAAGYTF.

The gene calls are TRBV5-1 and TRBJ1-5; D call uncertain. The CDR3 loop spans 14 amino acids. Germline CDR1 SGHRS, CDR2 YFSETQ. The ends were cut back, 2 bases at V and 2 bases at J, with 8 bases in the middle. CDR3 coding DNA: TGCGCCAGCAGCTTAGTTGGTGGCAATCAGCCCCAGCATTTT. This encodes CASSLVGGNQPQHF. Complete variable domain (other parts from reference TRBV5-1 and TRBJ1-5): KAGVTQTPRYLIKTRGQQVTLSCSPISGHRSVSWYQQTPGQGLQFLFEYFSETQRNKGNFPGRFSGRQFSNSRSEMNVSTLELGDSALYLCASSLVGGNQPQHFGDGTRLSIL.

This clone was seen only a few times. This rearrangement joins TRBV21-1 to TRBJ1-5; the listed D gene, TRBD1, was not tested against the DNA. TRBV21-1 is marked as a pseudogene. The CDR3 runs to 14 residues. The chain's CDR3 is CASIIQGLEQPQHF. In nucleotides, the CDR3 is TGTGCCAGTATCATTCAGGGGCTCGAACAGCCCCAGCATTTT.

The V call is TRBV7-9, the J call TRBJ2-4; 8 bases are a match to TRBD1. This CDR3 contains 14 residues. With 4 bases clipped from V and 9 bases from J, the junction kept 8 bases outside the gene matches. The V gene's germline CDR1 is SEHNR and CDR2 FQNEAQ (reference sequence). The CDR3 loop reads CASSSRDRRGIQYF. The CDR3 DNA reads as TGTGCCAGCAGCTCCCGGGACAGGAGGGGCATTCAGTACTTC.

This clone was counted only a few times. This sequence joins TRBV29-1 and TRBJ2-1; tentatively, D is TRBD1 (6 bases). Germline CDR1 is SQVTM and CDR2 is ANQGSEA. Trimming left V 6 bases short and J 6 bases short, with 27 bases between. This CDR3 has 17 amino acids. The chain's CDR3 is CSVSTVGRQVLGNEQFF. The CDR3 nucleotides are TGCAGCGTCTCTACGGTGGGTCGACAGGTGTTGGGCAATGAGCAGTTCTTC.

This clone was seen a few times. The chain uses TRBV10-3 and TRBJ2-3; D not resolved. The CDR3 sequence is 14 residues long. From germline, CDR1 is ENHRY and CDR2 SYGVKD. Between the trimmed V and J ends, which lost 2 bases and 4 bases, there was a span of 10 bases. The CDR3 DNA reads as TGTGCCATCAGTGAGATTAGCCCAGCAGATACGCAGTATTTT. Translating gives CAISEISPADTQYF.